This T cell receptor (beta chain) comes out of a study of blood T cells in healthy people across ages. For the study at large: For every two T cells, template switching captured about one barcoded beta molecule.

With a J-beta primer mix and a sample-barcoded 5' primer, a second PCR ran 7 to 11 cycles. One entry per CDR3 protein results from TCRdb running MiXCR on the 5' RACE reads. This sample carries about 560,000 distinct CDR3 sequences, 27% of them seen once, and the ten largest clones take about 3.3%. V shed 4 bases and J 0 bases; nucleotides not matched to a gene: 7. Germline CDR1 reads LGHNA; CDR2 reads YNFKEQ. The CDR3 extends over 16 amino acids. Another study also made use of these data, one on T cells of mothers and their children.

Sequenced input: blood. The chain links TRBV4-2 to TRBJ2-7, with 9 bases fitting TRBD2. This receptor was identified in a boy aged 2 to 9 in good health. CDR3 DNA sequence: TGTGCCAGCAGCCCCAACCTAGCGGGGAACTCCTACGAGCAGTACTTC. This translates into CASSPNLAGNSYEQYF.